This TCR beta chain was documented in a study of OX40 agonist ivuxolimab in advanced cancers. Trimming left V 5 bases short and J 6 bases short, with 9 bases between. Germline lookup yields CDR1 LGHNT and CDR2 FRNRAP. The CDR3 spans 12 residues. Here immunoSEQ multiplex PCR was the method, and the copy in TCRdb shows in-frame clones only, minus some. Of 35,000 to 45,000 clones listed, 70% to 85% are singletons. This chain connects TRBV12-5 to TRBJ2-3; D gene uncertain. Sequences were derived from CD4+ or CD8+ T cells sorted from blood, sampled in a trial of the OX40 agonist ivuxolimab. This sequence originates from an adult with an advanced solid tumor such as melanoma, head and neck, liver or kidney cancer. The CDR3 sequence: CASGPGSDTQYF. The CDR3 DNA is TGTGCTAGTGGTCCCGGGTCGGATACGCAGTATTTT.